The rows below give T cell receptor beta chains drawn from one sample of a study of blood T cell repertoires in COVID-19. This table comes from immunoSEQ multiplex PCR, and its TCRdb copy is limited to in-frame clones, with some not included. The sample holds roughly 100,000 clones, around 80% seen once. Sequencing was done on a sample of peripheral blood. These receptors originate from a woman of 80 years or more with acute or convalescent COVID-19. Both conserved end residues are part of each CDR3. A D gene is named only where the DNA matches it firmly. For some rows the clone size is stated as once, few or many, or as a class when expanded; others skip it.

d_call: NA; clone_size: once; j_call: TRBJ2-2; v_call: TRBV7-7; cdr3_aa: CASSLLQGPNTGELFF; cdr3_nt: TGTGCCAGCAGCTTACTCCAGGGCCCGAACACCGGGGAGCTGTTTTTT
d_call: NA; clone_size: NA; j_call: TRBJ2-3; v_call: TRBV24-1; cdr3_aa: CATAQGGDTQYF; cdr3_nt: TGTGCCACCGCACAGGGGGGGGATACGCAGTATTTT
d_call: TRBD2; clone_size: once; j_call: TRBJ2-5; v_call: TRBV28; cdr3_aa: CASSSWTSGNQETQYF; cdr3_nt: TGTGCCAGCAGTTCCTGGACTAGCGGGAACCAAGAGACCCAGTACTTC
d_call: NA; clone_size: once; j_call: TRBJ2-3; v_call: TRBV2; cdr3_aa: CASRGAPDTQYF; cdr3_nt: TGTGCCAGCAGAGGGGCCCCGGATACGCAGTATTTT
d_call: NA; clone_size: once; j_call: TRBJ2-4; v_call: TRBV18; cdr3_aa: CASSPGGMENIQYF; cdr3_nt: TGTGCCAGCTCACCAGGAGGGATGGAAAACATTCAGTACTTC
d_call: TRBD2; clone_size: NA; j_call: TRBJ2-1; v_call: TRBV2; cdr3_aa: CASSEAPPPASGIGNEQFF; cdr3_nt: TGTGCCAGCAGTGAAGCGCCCCCCCCGGCTAGCGGGATCGGGAATGAGCAGTTCTTC
d_call: TRBD2; clone_size: NA; j_call: TRBJ2-1; v_call: TRBV7-8; cdr3_aa: CASSLDPSGISLF; cdr3_nt: TGTGCCAGCAGCTTAGATCCTAGCGGGATATCCCTCTTC
d_call: NA; clone_size: NA; j_call: TRBJ1-5; v_call: TRBV19; cdr3_aa: CASSWAGYSNQPQHF; cdr3_nt: TGTGCCAGTAGTTGGGCAGGGTATAGCAATCAGCCCCAGCATTTT
d_call: TRBD1; clone_size: NA; j_call: TRBJ2-2; v_call: TRBV24-1; cdr3_aa: CATSAGTGGITGELFF; cdr3_nt: TGTGCCACCAGTGCCGGGACAGGGGGTATCACCGGGGAGCTGTTTTTT
d_call: NA; clone_size: NA; j_call: TRBJ2-3; v_call: TRBV28; cdr3_aa: CASSLPPSGRDDTQYF; cdr3_nt: TGTGCCAGCAGTTTACCCCCCTCGGGGCGGGATGATACGCAGTATTTT
d_call: NA; clone_size: NA; j_call: TRBJ2-2; v_call: TRBV5-1; cdr3_aa: CASSLESPANTGELFF; cdr3_nt: TGCGCCAGCAGCTTGGAATCCCCGGCGAACACCGGGGAGCTGTTTTTT
d_call: NA; clone_size: NA; j_call: TRBJ2-2; v_call: TRBV2; cdr3_aa: CASIRGPTGELFF; cdr3_nt: TGTGCCAGCATTAGGGGCCCAACCGGGGAGCTGTTTTTT
d_call: TRBD2; clone_size: NA; j_call: TRBJ2-1; v_call: TRBV2; cdr3_aa: CASRAASGSNEQFF; cdr3_nt: TGTGCCAGCAGGGCGGCTAGCGGGTCGAATGAGCAGTTCTTC
d_call: NA; clone_size: NA; j_call: TRBJ1-2; v_call: TRBV6-1; cdr3_aa: CASSDYGLYGYTF; cdr3_nt: TGTGCCAGCAGTGATTATGGCCTCTATGGCTACACCTTC
d_call: TRBD2; clone_size: NA; j_call: TRBJ2-3; v_call: TRBV3-1/TRBV3-2; cdr3_aa: CASSLSGRSTDTQYF; cdr3_nt: TGTGCCAGCAGCCTGAGCGGGAGGTCCACAGATACGCAGTATTTT
d_call: TRBD1; clone_size: NA; j_call: TRBJ1-5; v_call: TRBV5-1; cdr3_aa: CASSFEGGGQPQHF; cdr3_nt: TGCGCCAGCAGCTTTGAAGGGGGCGGGCAGCCCCAGCATTTT
d_call: TRBD1; clone_size: few; j_call: TRBJ2-3; v_call: TRBV2; cdr3_aa: CASLPDRGDTQYF; cdr3_nt: TGTGCCAGCCTGCCCGACAGGGGAGATACGCAGTATTTT
d_call: NA; clone_size: many; j_call: TRBJ1-1; v_call: TRBV7-9; cdr3_aa: CASSLSGDPADTEAFF; cdr3_nt: TGTGCCAGCAGTTTAAGCGGCGACCCCGCGGACACTGAAGCTTTCTTT
d_call: TRBD2; clone_size: NA; j_call: TRBJ2-1; v_call: TRBV5-4; cdr3_aa: CASSLGLATNEQFF; cdr3_nt: TGTGCCAGCAGCTTAGGACTAGCGACTAATGAGCAGTTCTTC
d_call: NA; clone_size: few; j_call: TRBJ1-3; v_call: TRBV5-4; cdr3_aa: CASSLAGAGNTIYF; cdr3_nt: TGTGCCAGCAGCTTGGCGGGGGCTGGAAACACCATATATTTT
d_call: TRBD1; clone_size: NA; j_call: TRBJ2-4; v_call: TRBV5-6; cdr3_aa: CASSLLQGIAKNIQYF; cdr3_nt: TGTGCCAGCAGCTTGCTACAGGGGATAGCCAAAAACATTCAGTACTTC
d_call: TRBD2; clone_size: NA; j_call: TRBJ2-5; v_call: TRBV7-7; cdr3_aa: CASSPGLAGVYQETQYF; cdr3_nt: TGTGCCAGCAGCCCCGGACTAGCGGGAGTTTACCAAGAGACCCAGTACTTC
d_call: NA; clone_size: NA; j_call: TRBJ1-3; v_call: TRBV19; cdr3_aa: CASSRVSSGNTIYF; cdr3_nt: TGTGCCAGTAGTAGAGTTTCCTCTGGAAACACCATATATTTT
d_call: NA; clone_size: NA; j_call: TRBJ2-7; v_call: TRBV2; cdr3_aa: CASSEGQKVYEQYF; cdr3_nt: TGTGCCAGCAGTGAAGGACAGAAGGTCTACGAGCAGTACTTC
d_call: TRBD2; clone_size: NA; j_call: TRBJ2-2; v_call: TRBV28; cdr3_aa: CASSLWGLAGGRNTGELFF; cdr3_nt: TGTGCCAGCAGTTTATGGGGACTAGCGGGAGGGAGGAACACCGGGGAGCTGTTTTTT
d_call: TRBD1; clone_size: once; j_call: TRBJ1-2; v_call: TRBV5-6; cdr3_aa: CASSLTGAYYGYTF; cdr3_nt: TGTGCCAGCAGCTTGACAGGGGCCTACTATGGCTACACCTTC
d_call: NA; clone_size: NA; j_call: TRBJ2-3; v_call: TRBV11-2; cdr3_aa: CASSEQDTQYF; cdr3_nt: TGTGCCAGCAGCGAACAAGATACGCAGTATTTT
d_call: TRBD1; clone_size: NA; j_call: TRBJ1-2; v_call: TRBV19; cdr3_aa: CASSTRQGFTGYTF; cdr3_nt: TGTGCCAGTAGTACCCGACAGGGATTTACTGGCTACACCTTC
d_call: NA; clone_size: NA; j_call: TRBJ1-2; v_call: TRBV30; cdr3_aa: CAWSLNPGLYGYTF; cdr3_nt: TGTGCCTGGAGTCTTAACCCAGGATTGTATGGCTACACCTTC
d_call: TRBD1; clone_size: NA; j_call: TRBJ2-2; v_call: TRBV7-9; cdr3_aa: CASSLTGSTGELFF; cdr3_nt: TGTGCCAGCAGCTTGACAGGGAGCACCGGGGAGCTGTTTTTT
d_call: NA; clone_size: NA; j_call: TRBJ2-7; v_call: TRBV3-1/TRBV3-2; cdr3_aa: CASKSRENSYEQYF; cdr3_nt: TGTGCCAGTAAGTCCCGGGAGAACTCCTACGAGCAGTACTTC
d_call: NA; clone_size: NA; j_call: TRBJ2-2; v_call: TRBV5-4; cdr3_aa: CASSFSVTGELFF; cdr3_nt: TGTGCCAGCAGCTTCAGTGTCACCGGGGAGCTGTTTTTT
d_call: NA; clone_size: NA; j_call: TRBJ2-1; v_call: TRBV7-2; cdr3_aa: CASSLGGTFSYNEQFF; cdr3_nt: TGTGCCAGCAGCTTAGGGGGGACTTTCTCCTACAATGAGCAGTTCTTC
d_call: TRBD2; clone_size: once; j_call: TRBJ2-5; v_call: TRBV5-4; cdr3_aa: CASSSYSGLVNETQYF; cdr3_nt: TGTGCCAGCAGCTCCTATTCGGGACTAGTTAATGAGACCCAGTACTTC
d_call: NA; clone_size: NA; j_call: TRBJ2-3; v_call: TRBV11-2; cdr3_aa: CASRLNQGGPDTQYF; cdr3_nt: TGTGCCAGCAGGCTCAACCAGGGGGGCCCAGATACGCAGTATTTT
d_call: NA; clone_size: NA; j_call: TRBJ1-2; v_call: TRBV19; cdr3_aa: CASSRTSGANYGYTF; cdr3_nt: TGTGCCAGTAGCCGAACCTCCGGGGCTAACTATGGCTACACCTTC
d_call: NA; clone_size: NA; j_call: TRBJ2-3; v_call: TRBV5-1; cdr3_aa: CASSRGSSTFSSTDTQYF; cdr3_nt: TGCGCCAGCAGCCGTGGGTCTAGCACCTTTTCTAGCACAGATACGCAGTATTTT
d_call: TRBD1; clone_size: NA; j_call: TRBJ1-1; v_call: TRBV5-1; cdr3_aa: CASSGTGRNTEAFF; cdr3_nt: TGCGCCAGCAGCGGGACAGGGAGAAACACTGAAGCTTTCTTT
d_call: NA; clone_size: NA; j_call: TRBJ2-3; v_call: TRBV24-1; cdr3_aa: CATSDSGVTDTQYF; cdr3_nt: TGTGCCACCAGTGATTCGGGGGTCACAGATACGCAGTATTTT
d_call: TRBD2; clone_size: NA; j_call: TRBJ2-6; v_call: TRBV2; cdr3_aa: CASSELGLAPEGTSGANVLTF; cdr3_nt: TGTGCCAGCAGTGAACTGGGACTAGCCCCGGAGGGGACTTCTGGGGCCAACGTCCTGACTTTC
d_call: TRBD1; clone_size: NA; j_call: TRBJ1-1; v_call: TRBV5-4; cdr3_aa: CASRMTGGKGTEAFF; cdr3_nt: TGTGCCAGCAGGATGACAGGGGGCAAGGGTACTGAAGCTTTCTTT
d_call: TRBD1; clone_size: NA; j_call: TRBJ2-3; v_call: TRBV24-1; cdr3_aa: CATSDIGGVTDTQYF; cdr3_nt: TGTGCCACCAGTGATATAGGGGGCGTGACAGATACGCAGTATTTT
d_call: TRBD1; clone_size: once; j_call: TRBJ2-7; v_call: TRBV12-5; cdr3_aa: CASGIGQGADLYEQYF; cdr3_nt: TGTGCTAGTGGTATCGGACAGGGGGCTGACCTCTACGAGCAGTACTTC
d_call: TRBD1; clone_size: NA; j_call: TRBJ2-5; v_call: TRBV5-1; cdr3_aa: CASSLGDRQETQYF; cdr3_nt: TGCGCCAGCAGCTTGGGGGACAGACAAGAGACCCAGTACTTC
d_call: TRBD1; clone_size: NA; j_call: TRBJ2-1; v_call: TRBV23-1; cdr3_aa: CASSQPGQPFNEQFF; cdr3_nt: TGCGCCAGCAGTCAGCCGGGACAGCCCTTTAATGAGCAGTTCTTC
d_call: NA; clone_size: NA; j_call: TRBJ1-3; v_call: TRBV28; cdr3_aa: CASGVTGSSSGNTIYF; cdr3_nt: TGTGCCAGCGGGGTAACAGGGTCGAGCTCTGGAAACACCATATATTTT
d_call: TRBD1; clone_size: NA; j_call: TRBJ1-6; v_call: TRBV7-9; cdr3_aa: CASGRDRASSPLHF; cdr3_nt: TGTGCCAGCGGCCGGGACAGGGCGAGCTCACCCCTCCACTTT
d_call: NA; clone_size: NA; j_call: TRBJ1-5; v_call: TRBV6-1; cdr3_aa: CASSESGGNQPQHF; cdr3_nt: TGTGCCAGCAGTGAATCCGGAGGGAATCAGCCCCAGCATTTT
d_call: NA; clone_size: NA; j_call: TRBJ1-4; v_call: TRBV5-8; cdr3_aa: CASSLRGGDEKLFF; cdr3_nt: TGTGCCAGCAGCCTTCGGGGAGGGGATGAAAAACTGTTTTTT
d_call: NA; clone_size: NA; j_call: TRBJ1-3; v_call: TRBV2; cdr3_aa: CASRRGYRDSGNTIYF; cdr3_nt: TGTGCCAGCAGGAGGGGGTACAGGGACTCTGGAAACACCATATATTTT
d_call: TRBD2; clone_size: NA; j_call: TRBJ2-3; v_call: TRBV18; cdr3_aa: CASSLGLAGGPSSTDTQYF; cdr3_nt: TGTGCCAGCTCACTGGGACTAGCGGGAGGGCCCTCGAGCACAGATACGCAGTATTTT
d_call: TRBD2; clone_size: NA; j_call: TRBJ2-4; v_call: TRBV2; cdr3_aa: CASSEVETSGRMYIQYF; cdr3_nt: TGTGCCAGCAGTGAAGTCGAGACTAGCGGGAGAATGTACATTCAGTACTTC
d_call: TRBD2; clone_size: NA; j_call: TRBJ2-3; v_call: TRBV3-1/TRBV3-2; cdr3_aa: CASSQYSGRRADTQYF; cdr3_nt: TGTGCCAGCAGCCAATATAGCGGGAGGCGGGCAGATACGCAGTATTTT
d_call: NA; clone_size: NA; j_call: TRBJ2-6; v_call: TRBV19; cdr3_aa: CASSIGGFSGANVLTF; cdr3_nt: TGTGCCAGTAGTATAGGAGGGTTCTCTGGGGCCAACGTCCTGACTTTC